This TCR beta chain comes out of a study of somatic mutations in T cells in chronic GVHD (dated by TCRdb to 2018 to 2021). Isolated genomic DNA was used for TCRbeta deep sequencing. TCRbeta CDR3 sequencing and initial data processing were performed with the immunoSEQ assay as a commercial service. The authors processed their data as follows. Reads were demultiplexed, adapter and primer sequences removed, similar clones merged by frequency-ratio clustering, and V, D, J genes annotated with IMGT. TCRdb carries this immuneACCESS record with in-frame sequences only. Its versions omit some clonotypes, under half of them owing to an unresolved V gene in the studies checked, with the rest unexplained. That table is the source of V, J and clone size, and D and trimming were worked out from the DNA. The sample table holds fewer than 2,000 clones, of which around two thirds were seen once. Roughly 59% of the sample is taken by the ten largest.

V is reduced by 3 bases and J by 6 bases, leaving a spacing of 14 bases between them. For CDR1 and CDR2, the germline V gene lists SGHAT and FQNNGV. There are 15 amino acids in the CDR3, from cysteine to phenylalanine inclusive. The entry retains the CDR3 DNA only, 45 bases that are in frame from base 1. For this clone: Its antigen is unknown. There are no base qualities to consult, and no much larger clone falls within one base.

For sorting, cells were stained with anti-CD3, anti-CD4, anti-CD8 and a Vbeta20 antibody from the IOTest Beta Mark kit and sorted on a FACSAria III to a purity above 99%. Peripheral blood was collected in sodium heparin tubes, and mononuclear cells were isolated by Ficoll-Paque PLUS density gradient centrifugation. CD4+ Vbeta20+, CD4+ Vbeta20-, and CD8+ T cell fractions were FACS-sorted before TCRbeta deep sequencing. The origin of this receptor is a male patient in his fifties with chronic graft-versus-host disease. Following a transplant, some T cells may be graft donor cells, not patient cells. This receptor chain uses TRBV11-2 and TRBJ2-2; the D gene lacks a confident call. Material for sequencing was CD8+ T cells from blood. In nucleotides, the sequence is TGTGCCAGCAGCTTTTTTGGGCCACCGTCCGGGGAGCTGTTTTTT. It encodes CASSFFGPPSGELFF.